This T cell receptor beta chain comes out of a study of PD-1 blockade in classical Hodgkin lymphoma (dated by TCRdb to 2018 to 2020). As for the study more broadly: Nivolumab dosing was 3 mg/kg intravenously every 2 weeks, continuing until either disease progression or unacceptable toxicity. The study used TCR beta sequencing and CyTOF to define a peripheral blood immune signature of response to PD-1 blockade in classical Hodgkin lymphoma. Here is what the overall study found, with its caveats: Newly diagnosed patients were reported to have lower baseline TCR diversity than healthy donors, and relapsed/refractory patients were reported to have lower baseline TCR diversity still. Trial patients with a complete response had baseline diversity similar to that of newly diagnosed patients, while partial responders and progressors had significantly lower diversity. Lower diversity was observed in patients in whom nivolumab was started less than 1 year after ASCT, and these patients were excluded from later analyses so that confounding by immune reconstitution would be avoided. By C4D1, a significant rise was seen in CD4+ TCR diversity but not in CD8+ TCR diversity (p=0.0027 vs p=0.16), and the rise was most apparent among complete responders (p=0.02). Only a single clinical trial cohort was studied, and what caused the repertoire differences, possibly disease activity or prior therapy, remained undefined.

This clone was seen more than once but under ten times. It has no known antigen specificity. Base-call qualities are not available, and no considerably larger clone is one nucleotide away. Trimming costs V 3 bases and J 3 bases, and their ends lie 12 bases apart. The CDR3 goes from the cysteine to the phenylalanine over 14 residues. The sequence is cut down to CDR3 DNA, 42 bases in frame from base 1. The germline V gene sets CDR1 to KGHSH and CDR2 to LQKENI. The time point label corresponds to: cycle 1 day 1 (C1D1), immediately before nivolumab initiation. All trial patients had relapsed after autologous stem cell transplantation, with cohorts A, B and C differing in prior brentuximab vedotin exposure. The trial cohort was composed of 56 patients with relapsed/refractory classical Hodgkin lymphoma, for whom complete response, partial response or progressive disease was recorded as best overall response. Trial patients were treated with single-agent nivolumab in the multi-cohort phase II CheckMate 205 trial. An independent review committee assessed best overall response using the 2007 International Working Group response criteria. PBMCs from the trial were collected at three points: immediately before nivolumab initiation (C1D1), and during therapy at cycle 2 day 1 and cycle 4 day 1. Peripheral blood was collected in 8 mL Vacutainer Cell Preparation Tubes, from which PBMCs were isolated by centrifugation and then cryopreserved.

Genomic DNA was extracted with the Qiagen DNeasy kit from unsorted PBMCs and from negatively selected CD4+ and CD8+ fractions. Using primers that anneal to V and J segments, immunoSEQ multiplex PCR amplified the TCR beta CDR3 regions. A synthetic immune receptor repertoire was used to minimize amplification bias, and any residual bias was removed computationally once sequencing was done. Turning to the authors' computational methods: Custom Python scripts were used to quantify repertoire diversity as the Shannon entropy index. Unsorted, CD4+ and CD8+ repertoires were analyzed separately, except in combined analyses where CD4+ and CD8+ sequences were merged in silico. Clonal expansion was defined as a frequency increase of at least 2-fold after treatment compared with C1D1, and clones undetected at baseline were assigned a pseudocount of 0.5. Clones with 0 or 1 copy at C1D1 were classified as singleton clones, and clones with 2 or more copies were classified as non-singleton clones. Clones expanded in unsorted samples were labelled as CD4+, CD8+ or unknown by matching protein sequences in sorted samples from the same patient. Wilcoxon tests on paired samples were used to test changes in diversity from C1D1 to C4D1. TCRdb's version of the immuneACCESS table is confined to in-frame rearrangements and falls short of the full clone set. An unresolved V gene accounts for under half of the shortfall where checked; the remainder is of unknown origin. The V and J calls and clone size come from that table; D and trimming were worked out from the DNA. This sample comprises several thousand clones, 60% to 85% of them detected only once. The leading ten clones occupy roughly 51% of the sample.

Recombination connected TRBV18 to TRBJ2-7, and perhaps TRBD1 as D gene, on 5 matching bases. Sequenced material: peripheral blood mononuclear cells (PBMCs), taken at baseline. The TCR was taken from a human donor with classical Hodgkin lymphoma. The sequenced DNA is TGTGCCAGCTCACCCCCAGGGAAGATCTACGAGCAGTACTTC. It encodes CASSPPGKIYEQYF.